These T cell receptor beta chains were read from a single sample in a study of cytomegalovirus exposure and HLA in healthy donors. Clones were read by immunoSEQ multiplex PCR, and TCRdb kept only the in-frame ones, dropping some. The sample has about 120,000 clones, over 70% seen once. Sequenced sample: PBMCs. Source of these receptors: a woman in her thirties or forties in good health and CMV-seronegative. Both conserved end residues are part of each CDR3. Each record gives: clone size, J gene, D gene, V gene, CDR3 protein, CDR3 DNA. D genes are given only for firm matches. A row's size may be missing; if present it is once, few, many or a size class.

-	TRBJ2-1	TRBD2	TRBV7-2	CASSLAGTSGSSYNEQFF	TGTGCCAGCAGCTTAGCCGGGACTAGCGGGAGCTCCTACAATGAGCAGTTCTTC
-	TRBJ1-1	-	TRBV6-5	CASTRGLNTEAFF	TGTGCCAGCACCCGGGGGTTGAACACTGAAGCTTTCTTT
few	TRBJ1-1	-	TRBV5-6	CASSFWGLTRVPEAFF	TGTGCCAGCAGCTTTTGGGGCCTCACCCGAGTCCCTGAAGCTTTCTTT
-	TRBJ2-2	TRBD1	TRBV4-3	CASSQRTTGGMAGELFF	TGCGCCAGCAGCCAAAGGACAACAGGGGGCATGGCCGGGGAGCTGTTTTTT
-	TRBJ1-1	-	TRBV9	CASSVDTGRNTEAFF	TGTGCCAGCAGCGTAGACACAGGGCGGAACACTGAAGCTTTCTTT
-	TRBJ1-1	TRBD1	TRBV6-5	CASKWGQGTEAFF	TGTGCCAGCAAGTGGGGACAGGGCACTGAAGCTTTCTTT
-	TRBJ2-7	TRBD1	TRBV11-2	CASSPLSQGARSEQYF	TGTGCCAGCAGCCCTCTTTCACAGGGGGCTCGTTCCGAGCAGTACTTC
-	TRBJ1-2	-	TRBV9	CASSGLSLYGYTF	TGTGCCAGCAGTGGTCTGAGCCTATATGGCTACACCTTC
-	TRBJ2-1	-	TRBV7-3	CASSPSAANEQFF	TGTGCCAGCAGCCCCTCGGCGGCGAATGAGCAGTTCTTC
-	TRBJ2-5	TRBD1	TRBV5-6	CASSAPGQPSETQYF	TGTGCCAGCAGCGCACCGGGACAGCCGAGTGAGACCCAGTACTTC
-	TRBJ2-3	-	TRBV28	CASSFSDTQYF	TGTGCCAGCAGTTTTTCTGATACGCAGTATTTT
few	TRBJ2-2	TRBD2	TRBV5-4	CASKAGGGTGELFF	TGTGCCAGCAAGGCGGGGGGAGGCACCGGGGAGCTGTTTTTT
-	TRBJ1-5	-	TRBV19	CASSSYNQPQHF	TGTGCCAGTAGCTCGTACAATCAGCCCCAGCATTTT
few	TRBJ1-2	TRBD1	TRBV29-1	CSVQGAWDGYTF	TGCAGCGTTCAGGGGGCTTGGGATGGCTACACCTTC
few	TRBJ1-1	TRBD1	TRBV9	CASSAGTGLGSTEAFF	TGTGCCAGCAGCGCCGGGACAGGGTTGGGATCCACTGAAGCTTTCTTT
-	TRBJ2-1	TRBD2	TRBV11-3	CASSLARGGGEQFF	TGTGCCAGCAGCTTAGCGCGGGGGGGAGGGGAGCAGTTCTTC
-	TRBJ2-5	TRBD2	TRBV7-2	CASSSGLAGPQETQYF	TGTGCCAGCAGCTCCGGACTAGCGGGACCACAAGAGACCCAGTACTTC
-	TRBJ2-7	TRBD1	TRBV6-1	CASRTGGLYEQYF	TGTGCCAGCAGGACAGGGGGCTTATACGAGCAGTACTTC
-	TRBJ1-3	-	TRBV28	CASSLRGNTIYF	TGTGCCAGCAGTTTACGGGGAAACACCATATATTTT
-	TRBJ2-7	TRBD1	TRBV28	CASSWTGLKTYEQYF	TGTGCCAGCAGTTGGACAGGGTTAAAGACCTACGAGCAGTACTTC
-	TRBJ2-5	TRBD2	TRBV5-1	CASSFDRAGGVETQYF	TGCGCCAGCAGCTTCGACCGAGCGGGAGGAGTGGAGACCCAGTACTTC
-	TRBJ2-5	TRBD1	TRBV7-9	CASSGGQGAGETQYF	TGTGCCAGCAGTGGAGGACAGGGTGCGGGGGAGACCCAGTACTTC
-	TRBJ2-5	TRBD2	TRBV11-3	CASSTRQLAHQETQYF	TGTGCCAGCAGCACGAGGCAACTAGCGCATCAAGAGACCCAGTACTTC
-	TRBJ2-5	-	TRBV5-5	CASSLGQGLSETQYF	TGTGCCAGCAGCTTGGGGCAGGGGTTATCGGAGACCCAGTACTTC
-	TRBJ2-1	TRBD2	TRBV5-1	CASTLAGGANEQFF	TGCGCCAGCACCCTAGCGGGGGGAGCCAATGAGCAGTTCTTC
-	TRBJ1-5	TRBD1	TRBV10-3	CAISATGDQPQHF	TGTGCCATCAGTGCTACAGGGGATCAGCCCCAGCATTTT
-	TRBJ1-1	-	TRBV28	CATLAGRRNTEAFF	TGTGCCACGCTAGCGGGCAGGCGGAACACTGAAGCTTTCTTT
-	TRBJ2-5	-	TRBV19	CASSIDGPGRQGRETQYF	TGTGCCAGTAGTATAGATGGGCCCGGGAGACAGGGCAGAGAGACCCAGTACTTC